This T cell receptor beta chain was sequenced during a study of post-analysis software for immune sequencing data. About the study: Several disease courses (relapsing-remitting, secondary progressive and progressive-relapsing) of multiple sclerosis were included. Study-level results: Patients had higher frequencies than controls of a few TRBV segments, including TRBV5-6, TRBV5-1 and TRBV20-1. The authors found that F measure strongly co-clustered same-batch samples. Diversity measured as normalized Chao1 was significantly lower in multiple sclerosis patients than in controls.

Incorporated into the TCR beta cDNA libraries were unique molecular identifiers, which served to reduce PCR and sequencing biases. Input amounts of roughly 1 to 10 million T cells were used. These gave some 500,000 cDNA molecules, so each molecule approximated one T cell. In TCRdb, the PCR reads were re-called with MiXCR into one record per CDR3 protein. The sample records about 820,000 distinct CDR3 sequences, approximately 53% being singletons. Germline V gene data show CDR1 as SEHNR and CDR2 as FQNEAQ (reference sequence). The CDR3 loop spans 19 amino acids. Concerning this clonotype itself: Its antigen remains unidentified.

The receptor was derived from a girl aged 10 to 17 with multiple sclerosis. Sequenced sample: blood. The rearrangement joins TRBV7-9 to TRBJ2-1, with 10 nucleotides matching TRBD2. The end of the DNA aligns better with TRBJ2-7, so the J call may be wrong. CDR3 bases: TGTGCCAGCAGCCGAGGACTAGCGGAGACTACTACCATCTACAATGAGCAGTACTTC. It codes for CASSRGLAETTTIYNEQYF.